This T cell receptor beta chain is from a study of T cells in Graves' hyperthyroidism and ophthalmopathy. The CDR3 regions of TCR beta were amplified from RNA transcripts. With the HTBI primer set, the TCR CDR3 went through a first round of RT-PCR. One entry per CDR3 protein, called by TCRdb with MiXCR from the multiplex PCR reads. The top ten hold about 40% of the sample, which has roughly 500,000 distinct CDR3 sequences, approximately 49% seen once. The V gene's germline CDR1 is DFQATT and CDR2 SNEGSKA (reference sequence). V shed 3 bases, J shed 7 bases, and the junction held 7 bases outside the gene matches. CDR3 length: 14 amino acids. This clonotype showed up just a few times.

The sequence came from an adult woman with Graves' disease, either hyperthyroidism or ophthalmopathy (not recorded which). The sequencing sample was made of peripheral blood or thyroid tissue (not recorded which). J is TRBJ1-4 and V is TRBV20-1; 8 bases agree with TRBD1. The CDR3 coding sequence is TGCAGTGCTAGTCGGCAGGGGGCGAGTGAAAAACTGTTTTTT. This translates into CSASRQGASEKLFF.